This TCR beta chain was recovered during a study of T cells in Graves' hyperthyroidism and ophthalmopathy (dated by TCRdb to about 2019). Some background on the complete study: Peripheral blood was collected at initial diagnosis, before any treatment. Once sampling was done, hyperthyroidism patients were given methimazole at a starting dose of 30 mg daily, whereas ophthalmopathy patients were given high-dose intravenous methylprednisolone. In six Graves' hyperthyroidism patients, the study also compared T-cell repertoires from thyroid tissue with T-cell repertoires from blood. The 90 to 100 discovery patients were randomly split 7:3 into training and test sets. Prospective prediction of ophthalmopathy was tested in an independent validation cohort consisting of some 20 hyperthyroidism patients and over 15 patients who later progressed to ophthalmopathy. TCR Vbeta CDR3 sequencing of 135 peripheral blood samples (roughly 43 ophthalmopathy, over 70 hyperthyroidism and approximately 17 progressor patients) is reported in the paper. To identify TCR V-J signatures that set the groups apart, the researchers used a discovery cohort of 100 patients, made up of fewer than 50 with Graves' ophthalmopathy and 55 to 65 with stable Graves' hyperthyroidism.

At the junction V is shortened by 7 bases and J by 6 bases, with 22 bases in between. CDR1 and CDR2 (MNHEY, SMNVEV) derive from the germline V gene (reference sequence). The CDR3 numbers 15 residues from cysteine through phenylalanine. Only CDR3 DNA is held: 45 bases, read in frame from base 1. For this clonotype: The antigen it recognizes is unknown. It has no much larger one-base neighbor in the sample; base qualities were not kept.

Stable Graves' hyperthyroidism was defined as the absence of progression to ophthalmopathy over 18 months of follow-up. Hyperthyroidism patients were newly diagnosed, with disease duration under 2 months, and aged 18 to 65 years. Exclusion was applied to patients with uncontrolled infections, other autoimmune diseases, pregnancy or lactation. Diagnoses were established on the basis of clinical symptoms, serum thyroxine and TRAb, thyroid ultrasound, and orbital computed tomography. PBMCs were separated from 8 to 10 ml of fresh peripheral blood using Ficoll-Paque density gradient centrifugation. Total RNA was extracted using Trizol reagent, and RNA quality was assessed on an Agilent 2100 Bioanalyzer. Amplification of TCR beta CDR3 regions was carried out from RNA transcripts. The first round of RT-PCR for the TCR CDR3 was performed with the HTBI primer set and the Qiagen OneStep RT-PCR kit. The libraries were constructed in a second round of multiplex PCR and then size-selected and purified. Sequencing of the libraries was done on an Illumina HiSeq2000 using paired-end 100 bp reads. As for how the authors treated the data: SOAPnuke was used to process the raw data, with reads discarded if the reads contained adapters or uncalled bases, had a mean Phred below 15, or lacked an exact constant-primer or identifier match. High-quality paired reads were merged with COPE v1.2.5, and unique nucleotide sequences were defined as clonotypes. MiTCR v1.1 was used to align the clonotypes against IMGT TRBV, TRBD and TRBJ reference segments. The analysis was restricted to V-J combinations with a frequency above 0.0001, which together covered about 99% of the repertoires. A TCS score was defined as the ratio of F50 (clonal expansion) to E x V (chaos), with BLOSUM62-based TCRdist applied between CDR3 peptides within each V-J. Welch's t-statistics and random forest reduced 450 to 600 V-J features to 10 to 15, which were used in a naive Bayes classifier (R e1071). TCRdb redid the processing of the public reads, applying fastp at Q25 and MiXCR, and retained in-frame beta chains. A single entry per CDR3 protein holds the most common genes and DNA from its merged rows. The V and J calls follow TCRdb's processing rather than the paper's. The sample has about 400,000 distinct CDR3 sequences on record, roughly 13% of them singletons. The ten largest clonotypes hold around 5.3% of the sample.

Overall results and qualifications from the work: Sample size was not statistically predetermined, and investigators were not blinded to group allocation. During validation, the model predicted progression to ophthalmopathy a median of approximately 6 months ahead of onset, with 60% to 71% sensitivity and less than 85% specificity. Blood samples also contained most of the expanded thyroid clonotypes (frequency above 0.001), which suggests that blood repertoires may reflect thyroid immune responses. A 13 V-J signature model separated ophthalmopathy from stable hyperthyroidism, with about 90% sensitivity and 81% to 83% specificity in cross-validation and 80%/75% in testing.

The clonotype comes from a woman younger than 30 with Graves' hyperthyroidism. This sequence uses TRBV27 and TRBJ2-7; 5 matching bases give a weak D call of TRBD1. The sample comprised blood. The encoded CDR3 is CASTSVRVVPFEQYF. The nucleotides read TGTGCCAGCACCTCCGTCAGGGTGGTCCCTTTCGAGCAGTACTTC.